This T cell receptor beta chain was sequenced for a study of T-cell memory formation after mild COVID-19. Overall study findings and caveats: CD4+ bias marked clones expanding day 15 to 37, unlike balanced contracting clones. Mainly CM and EM harbored the contracting CD4+ clones; mainly EMRA harbored the CD8+ ones. Clonal second-wave expansions that peaked on day 37 had unconfirmed SARS-CoV-2 specificity.

Germline V lookup: CDR1 SGHRS, CDR2 YFSETQ. The CDR3 contains 15 residues. Trimming left V 2 bases short and J 7 bases short, with 17 bases between. Points on this clonotype: Its cognate antigen is unknown.

UMIs and sample barcodes were carried by the TCR alpha and TCR beta cDNA libraries that 5'RACE produced using constant-segment primers. TCRdb recomputed calls from the 5' RACE reads with MiXCR, one row per CDR3 protein. This table holds roughly 400,000 distinct CDR3 sequences, roughly 26% found once. V and J are TRBV5-1 and TRBJ2-3; the D gene could be TRBD1 or TRBD2 (5 bases each). This clonotype originated in an adult woman who had mild COVID-19 (a few samples of this study predate the infection). Cell type and time point are not known. The sequenced sample was PBMCs or a T cell subset sorted from them (not recorded which). DNA for the CDR3: TGCGCCAGCAGCTTCCGGGACCACGAGTTAAATACGCAGTATTTT. Its protein is CASSFRDHELNTQYF.